This T cell receptor beta chain stems from a study of T cell responses to AZD1222 COVID-19 vaccine. This clone was seen a few times. Its antigen remains unknown. Only in-frame clones appear in the TCRdb table, and some are missing; sequencing was by immunoSEQ multiplex PCR. This table holds some 120,000 clones, around 90% found once. This CDR3 is built from 15 residues. Trimming took 4 bases from V and 2 from J, leaving 15 bases between them. From germline, CDR1 is SEHNR and CDR2 FQNEAQ (reference sequence). The study, taken as a whole, reports: After the peak T cell response, and only then, were repertoires sampled. There were vaccine-associated CD4 TCRs across spike, dominant at 160-218 and 743-854. White British donors predominated, females outnumbered males, and clonal diversity was possibly underestimated.

The rearrangement uses TRBV7-9 and TRBJ2-7, with D tentatively TRBD2 (6 bases). Sequenced here: peripheral blood, sampled 28 days after the second AZD1222 dose. The receptor's source is an adult who received the AZD1222 COVID-19 vaccine. CDR3 loop: CASSSILGSTYEQYF. CDR3 bases: TGTGCCAGCAGCTCCATTCTCGGGAGTACCTACGAGCAGTACTTC.